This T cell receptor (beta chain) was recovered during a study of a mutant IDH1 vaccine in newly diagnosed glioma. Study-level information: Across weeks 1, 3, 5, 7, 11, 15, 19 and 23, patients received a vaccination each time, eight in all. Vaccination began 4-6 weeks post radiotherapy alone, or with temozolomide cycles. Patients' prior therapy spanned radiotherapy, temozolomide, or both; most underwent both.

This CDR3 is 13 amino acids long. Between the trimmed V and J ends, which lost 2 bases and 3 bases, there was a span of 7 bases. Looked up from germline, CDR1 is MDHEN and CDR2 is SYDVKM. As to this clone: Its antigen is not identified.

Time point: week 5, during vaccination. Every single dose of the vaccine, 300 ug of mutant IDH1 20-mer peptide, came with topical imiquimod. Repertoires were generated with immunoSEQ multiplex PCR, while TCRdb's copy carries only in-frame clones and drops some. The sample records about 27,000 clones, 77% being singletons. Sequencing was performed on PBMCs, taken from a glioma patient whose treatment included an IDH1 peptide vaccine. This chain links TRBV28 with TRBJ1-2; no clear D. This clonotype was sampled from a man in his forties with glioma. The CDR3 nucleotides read TGTGCCAGCAGTTTAGGGAACCACTATGGCTACACCTTC. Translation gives CASSLGNHYGYTF.